This T cell receptor beta chain came from a study of T cells in Graves' hyperthyroidism and ophthalmopathy (dated by TCRdb to the late 2010s). Regarding the study in general: Peripheral blood samples were taken at the time of initial diagnosis, prior to any treatment. To identify distinguishing TCR V-J signatures, a discovery cohort of 90 to 100 patients was used, comprising 43 with Graves' ophthalmopathy and some 60 with stable Graves' hyperthyroidism. Prospective prediction of ophthalmopathy was tested in an independent validation cohort of 18 hyperthyroidism patients and some 17 patients who later progressed to ophthalmopathy. For training and testing, the 110 or so patients in the discovery cohort were randomly divided in a 7:3 ratio. In several Graves' hyperthyroidism patients, the study also compared T-cell repertoires from thyroid tissue with T-cell repertoires from blood. Following sampling, methimazole starting at 30 mg daily was given to hyperthyroidism patients, and high-dose intravenous methylprednisolone was given to ophthalmopathy patients. According to the paper, TCR Vbeta CDR3 sequencing was carried out on 135 peripheral blood samples, which came from around 43 ophthalmopathy, roughly 75 hyperthyroidism and some 17 progressor patients.

Amplification of TCR beta CDR3 regions was carried out from RNA transcripts. For the first round of RT-PCR on the TCR CDR3, the HTBI primer set was used together with the Qiagen OneStep RT-PCR kit. Libraries were constructed in a second round of multiplex PCR, after which size selection and purification were performed. Sequencing of the libraries was done on an Illumina HiSeq2000 using paired-end 100 bp reads. Per the original workflow: Raw data were processed with SOAPnuke, discarding reads with adapters, uncalled bases, mean Phred below 15, or no exact constant-primer or identifier match. High-quality paired reads were merged with COPE v1.2.5, and unique nucleotide sequences were defined as clonotypes. Clonotypes were aligned to IMGT TRBV, TRBD and TRBJ reference segments using MiTCR v1.1. The analysis included only V-J combinations with a frequency above 0.0001, which together covered around 99% of the repertoires. The TCS score was defined as F50 (clonal expansion) divided by E x V (chaos), with BLOSUM62-based TCRdist calculated between CDR3 peptides within each V-J. Welch's t-statistics and random forest reduced around 550 V-J features to under 15, which were used in a naive Bayes classifier (R e1071). TCRdb reprocessing: public reads trimmed at Q25 with fastp, clones called with MiXCR, in-frame beta chains kept. For every CDR3 protein sequence, its rows merge into one entry that carries the most common genes and DNA. TCRdb assigned the V and J calls; the authors' analysis was not used. The sample data list hundreds of thousands of distinct CDR3 sequences, and roughly 15% of these were observed just once. Roughly 10% of the sample comes from the top ten.

Graves' hyperthyroidism was defined as stable when no progression to ophthalmopathy occurred over 18 months of follow-up. The hyperthyroidism patients were between 18 and 65 years old and newly diagnosed, with a disease duration of less than 2 months. Any patient with an uncontrolled infection, another autoimmune disease, pregnancy or lactation was excluded. Diagnoses were established on the basis of clinical symptoms, serum thyroxine and TRAb, thyroid ultrasound, and orbital computed tomography. Ficoll-Paque density gradient centrifugation was used to isolate PBMCs from around 9.1 ml of fresh peripheral blood. Trizol reagent was used to extract total RNA, and RNA quality was then checked on an Agilent 2100 Bioanalyzer. General conclusions and limits of the study: Most expanded thyroid clonotypes (frequency above 0.001) were also found in blood, which suggests that blood repertoires may mirror thyroid immune responses. No statistical method was used to fix the sample size in advance, and group allocation was not hidden from the investigators. In validation, the model predicted progression to ophthalmopathy a median of 6.5 months before onset, with 70% to 71% sensitivity and roughly 73% specificity. In cross-validation, a model built on a 13 V-J signature told ophthalmopathy apart from stable hyperthyroidism with under 90% sensitivity and around 83% specificity, and in testing the same model reached 80%/75%.

Cut back by 6 bases and 4 bases, the V and J ends lie 10 bases apart. Taken from the germline V gene (reference sequence), the CDR1 and CDR2 loops are SEHNR and FQNEAQ. CDR3 length: 13 amino acids, cysteine to phenylalanine. The sequence is cut down to CDR3 DNA, 39 bases in frame from base 1. To note about this clonotype: The clone's antigen remains unknown. Base-call qualities are not available, and no considerably larger clone is one nucleotide away.

The V gene is TRBV7-9 and the J gene is TRBJ2-1, with TRBD1 as a weak D call on 5 bases. Sequencing was done on a sample of blood. The TCR originated in a woman aged 18-29 years with Graves' hyperthyroidism. The CDR3 region: CASRSQEYNEQFF. The sequenced DNA is TGTGCCAGCAGATCACAGGAGTACAATGAGCAGTTCTTC.